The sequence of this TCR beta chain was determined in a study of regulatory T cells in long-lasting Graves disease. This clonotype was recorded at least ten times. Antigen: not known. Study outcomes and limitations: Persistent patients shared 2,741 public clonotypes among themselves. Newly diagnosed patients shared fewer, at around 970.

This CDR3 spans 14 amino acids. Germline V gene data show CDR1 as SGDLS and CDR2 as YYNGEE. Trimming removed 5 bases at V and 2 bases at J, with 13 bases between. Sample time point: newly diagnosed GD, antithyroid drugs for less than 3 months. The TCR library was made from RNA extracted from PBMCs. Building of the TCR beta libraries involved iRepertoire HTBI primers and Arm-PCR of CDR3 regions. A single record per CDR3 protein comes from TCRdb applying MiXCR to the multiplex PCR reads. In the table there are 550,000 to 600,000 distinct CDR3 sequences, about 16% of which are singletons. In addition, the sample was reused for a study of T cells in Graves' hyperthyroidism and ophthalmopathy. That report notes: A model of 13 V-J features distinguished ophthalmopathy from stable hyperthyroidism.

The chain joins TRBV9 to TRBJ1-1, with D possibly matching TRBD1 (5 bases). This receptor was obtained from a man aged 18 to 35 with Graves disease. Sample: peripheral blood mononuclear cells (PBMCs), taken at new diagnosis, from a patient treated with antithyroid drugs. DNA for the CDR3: TGTGCCAGCAGTCCAGGGCCACAAAACACTGAAGCTTTCTTT. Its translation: CASSPGPQNTEAFF.